The T cell receptor beta chain under discussion was sequenced for a study of T-cell memory formation after mild COVID-19. Background on the study: TCR clusters were mostly donor specific. Whole-study findings and limits: Memory cells collected pre-infection included some clones that later responded, suggesting cross-reactive memory joined. CD4+ contracting clones were found mainly in CM and EM, and CD8+ ones in EMRA.

TCRdb independently ran MiXCR on the 5' RACE reads; one entry per CDR3 protein. The sample contains about 390,000 distinct CDR3 sequences, approximately 16% of which appear only once. A few counts support this clonotype. What it binds is unknown. V was clipped by 1 base and J by 2 bases; unmatched bases: 9. Germline V gene lookup returns CDR1 SGHRS and CDR2 YFSETQ. The CDR3 consists of 17 residues. The chain couples TRBV5-1 to TRBJ2-3; 8 bases are a match to TRBD2. The receptor comes from a man aged 18 to 29 who had mild COVID-19 (a few samples of this study predate the infection). Cell type and time point are not known. Input material: PBMCs or a T cell subset sorted from them (not recorded which). CDR3 protein: CASSLLLKRGFTDTQYF. The CDR3 DNA reads as TGCGCCAGCAGCTTGCTTTTGAAGCGGGGGTTCACAGATACGCAGTATTTT.